This TCR beta chain stems from a study of regulatory T cells in long-lasting Graves disease. The authors built TCR beta libraries using iRepertoire HTBI primers and Arm-PCR of CDR3 regions. TCRdb analysed the multiplex PCR reads with MiXCR anew, one entry per CDR3 protein. The data show over 400,000 distinct CDR3 sequences, 14% seen once. Trimming removed 6 bases from V and 7 bases from J, with 12 bases in between. The CDR3 length is 13 residues. Germline-derived CDR1 and CDR2 are LGHDT and YNNKEL (reference sequence). Regarding time point: newly diagnosed GD, antithyroid drugs for less than 3 months. PBMC-extracted RNA yielded the TCR library. The sample also formed part of further work on T cells in Graves' hyperthyroidism and ophthalmopathy.

The chain recombines TRBV3-1 with TRBJ2-2; no reliable D call. The starting material was peripheral blood mononuclear cells (PBMCs), obtained at new diagnosis, from a patient treated with antithyroid drugs. The receptor was derived from a woman aged 45-60 years with Graves disease. CDR3: CASRTVGVGELFF. The CDR3 nucleotides read TGTGCCAGCAGGACGGTCGGAGTCGGGGAGCTGTTTTTT.